This is a list of T cell receptor beta chains from one sample in a study of OX40 agonist ivuxolimab in advanced cancers. Produced via immunoSEQ multiplex PCR; TCRdb's table is partial and in-frame only. The table lists fewer than 80,000 clones, 86% of them singletons, with about 0.75% in the top ten. The sample here was CD4+ or CD8+ T cells sorted from blood, taken in a trial of the OX40 agonist ivuxolimab. The origin of the receptors is an adult with an advanced solid tumor such as melanoma, head and neck, liver or kidney cancer. CDR3s include the opening cysteine and the closing phenylalanine or tryptophan. Fields, in order: D gene, clone size, J gene, V gene, CDR3 DNA, CDR3 protein. A D gene is named only where the DNA matches it firmly. Rows may omit the clone size; those that give it use once, few, many or a size class.

- - TRBJ1-1 TRBV19 TGTGCCAGTATTAGACAGGAAGGGTATACTGAAGCTTTCTTT CASIRQEGYTEAFF
TRBD1 - TRBJ1-2 TRBV15 TGTGCCACCGGACAGGGGGCACAGAATGGCTACACCTTC CATGQGAQNGYTF
TRBD1 few TRBJ1-5 TRBV28 TGTGCCAGCAGCACCCAGGGGGTTAGCAATCAGCCCCAGCATTTT CASSTQGVSNQPQHF
TRBD1 few TRBJ1-1 TRBV19 TGTGCCAGTGAACGGACAGGGGGATTGAACACTGAAGCTTTCTTT CASERTGGLNTEAFF
- - TRBJ2-6 TRBV7-3 TGTGCCAGCAGCTTATACAGCAGGTCTGGGGCCAACGTCCTGACTTTC CASSLYSRSGANVLTF
- - TRBJ1-3 TRBV30 TGTGCCTGGAGTGAGGACAGTCACTCTGGAAACACCATATATTTT CAWSEDSHSGNTIYF
- - TRBJ1-6 TRBV4-3 TGCGCCAGCAGCCAAGAATTCGGGGTTTCTAATTCACCCCTCCACTTT CASSQEFGVSNSPLHF
TRBD1 - TRBJ2-1 TRBV5-1 TGCGCCAGCAGACTGGGGGACAGGGGGCAATACAATGAGCAGTTCTTC CASRLGDRGQYNEQFF
- - TRBJ2-3 TRBV5-1 TGCGCCAGCAGCTTGAGACTTAGCACAGATACGCAGTATTTT CASSLRLSTDTQYF
- once TRBJ2-5 TRBV7-7 TGTGCCAGCAGTTATAGGGCTGGGGAGACCCAGTACTTC CASSYRAGETQYF
TRBD2 - TRBJ2-3 TRBV5-1 TGCGCCAGCAGCTTGCCAAGGACTAGCTCCCCAGATACGCAGTATTTT CASSLPRTSSPDTQYF
- once TRBJ1-2 TRBV5-5 TGTGCCAGCAGCTTGCGGGGGGACTATGGCTACACCTTC CASSLRGDYGYTF
- - TRBJ1-3 TRBV28 TGTGCCAGCAGTTTAGGGGGGGTCGCTGGAAACACCATATATTTT CASSLGGVAGNTIYF
- - TRBJ2-3 TRBV2 TGTGCCAGCAGTGAAGAACAGGGTAGCACAGATACGCAGTATTTT CASSEEQGSTDTQYF
TRBD1 - TRBJ2-7 TRBV6-6 TGTGCCAGCACTAGTAAGACAGGGAACACCTACGAGCAGTACTTC CASTSKTGNTYEQYF
- once TRBJ2-2 TRBV13 TGTGCCAGCAGCAATCAGGGTTCCGGGGAGCTGTTTTTT CASSNQGSGELFF
- - TRBJ2-7 TRBV27 TGTGCCAGCAGTGATTGGGGAGCGGGTTGGTACGAGCAGTACTTC CASSDWGAGWYEQYF
- - TRBJ1-5 TRBV28 TGTGCCAGCAGCCTTAATCAGCCCCAGCATTTT CASSLNQPQHF
- once TRBJ1-3 TRBV5-4 TGTGCCAGCAGCACTAACTATATCTCCCCAAGCTCTGGAAACACCATATATTTT CASSTNYISPSSGNTIYF
- - TRBJ2-7 TRBV5-6 TGTGCCAGCAGTTCCGGACCGGGGTGGTTGCGCGAGCAGTACTTC CASSSGPGWLREQYF
TRBD1 - TRBJ2-5 TRBV29-1 TGCAGCGTTGGGACAGGGGGCCAGGAGACCCAGTACTTC CSVGTGGQETQYF
- - TRBJ2-1 TRBV6-5 TGTGCCAGCAGTCACAAGCGGATCTCCTACAATGAGCAGTTCTTC CASSHKRISYNEQFF
- - TRBJ2-7 TRBV7-6 TGTGCCAGCAGCTTAGGGACGGATAGCTACGAGCAGTACTTC CASSLGTDSYEQYF
- - TRBJ1-3 TRBV5-4 TGTGCCAGCAGCTTTTTGGGCGGCAGTAGAAACACCATATATTTT CASSFLGGSRNTIYF
- - TRBJ1-3 TRBV7-9 TGTGCCAGCAGCCCCGGAGGGAAAAACACCATATATTTT CASSPGGKNTIYF
- - TRBJ2-2 TRBV5-1 TGCGCCAGCAGCTGGGGGACCGCGAACACCGGGGAGCTGTTTTTT CASSWGTANTGELFF
TRBD1 - TRBJ2-7 TRBV6-1 TGTGCCAGCAGTAAGGACAGGGTGGAACGCGAGCAGTACTTC CASSKDRVEREQYF
- - TRBJ2-3 TRBV5-4 TGTGCCAGTGCCAGGGGCGGCACAGATACGCAGTATTTT CASARGGTDTQYF
- - TRBJ1-4 TRBV28 TGTGCCAGCAGTTTATTATCAGCCTCGGCTATGGTAAAACTGTTTTTT CASSLLSASAMVKLFF
- - TRBJ2-5 TRBV6-6 TGTGCCAGCAGTTATGACAGTCCTGGGGAGACCCAGTACTTC CASSYDSPGETQYF
TRBD1 - TRBJ2-3 TRBV2 TGTGCCAGCAGGGGGACAGGGGGCTTCGCAGATACGCAGTATTTT CASRGTGGFADTQYF
TRBD1 medium-sized TRBJ1-2 TRBV2 TGTGCAAGCAGGTGGGACAGGGGTGGCTACACCTTC CASRWDRGGYTF
TRBD2 once TRBJ2-7 TRBV5-4 TGTGCCAGCAGCCCCGGACTAGCGGTTGACTCCTACGAGCAGTACTTC CASSPGLAVDSYEQYF
- - TRBJ2-5 TRBV18 TGTGCCAGCTCACCCCCGGGCCTCAGCTGGGAGACCCAGTACTTC CASSPPGLSWETQYF
- few TRBJ1-4 TRBV19 TGTGCCAGTAGTAGGGGACGGGTTAATGAAAAACTGTTTTTT CASSRGRVNEKLFF
TRBD1 - TRBJ1-2 TRBV7-8 TGTGCCAGCAGCTTGGACAGGGGGCAGGTCTATGGCTACACCTTC CASSLDRGQVYGYTF
- - TRBJ1-5 TRBV15 TGTGCCACCAGCAGAGGTCAGCCGCCTCTGAACAATCAGCCCCAGCATTTT CATSRGQPPLNNQPQHF
- - TRBJ2-7 TRBV6-5 TGTGCCAGCACGATGGGGCAGGAGGGATACGAGCAGTACTTC CASTMGQEGYEQYF
- few TRBJ1-1 TRBV6-5 TGTGCCAGCAGTTACTCGTCACGGTCTGAAGCTTTCTTT CASSYSSRSEAFF
TRBD2 few TRBJ2-5 TRBV5-1 TGCGCCAGCAGAGGGACTAGCGGGAGGCCTTCCCAAGAGACCCAGTACTTC CASRGTSGRPSQETQYF
- - TRBJ2-3 TRBV5-1 TGCGCCAGCAGCTTGTGGGCTAGTCGAACAGATACGCAGTATTTT CASSLWASRTDTQYF
TRBD1 - TRBJ1-2 TRBV29-1 TGCAGCTGTGGGGAGGGGGCGAACTATGGCTACACCTTC CSCGEGANYGYTF
- once TRBJ1-4 TRBV5-5 TGTGCCAGCAGCTTCCGCGGTGAAAAACTGTTTTTT CASSFRGEKLFF
- once TRBJ2-7 TRBV7-8 TGTGCCACCGAGACAGGAATGACCTACGAGCAGTACTTC CATETGMTYEQYF
- - TRBJ2-7 TRBV5-1 TGCGCCAGCATGGGGGCCAGGGAGCAGTACTTC CASMGAREQYF
- once TRBJ2-1 TRBV13 TGTGCCAGCAGCTCTCACCTCTTCGTGGGGCCTTACAATGAGCAGTTCTTC CASSSHLFVGPYNEQFF
- - TRBJ2-2 TRBV5-5 TGTGCCACTAAACTAGAGGGCACCGGGGAGCTGTTTTTT CATKLEGTGELFF
TRBD1 - TRBJ2-3 TRBV7-3 TGTGCCAGCAGCCCGACAGGGAGCACAGATACGCAGTATTTT CASSPTGSTDTQYF
TRBD1 - TRBJ2-7 TRBV19 TGTGCCAGTAGTGACAGGGGCTACGAGCAGTACTTC CASSDRGYEQYF
- - TRBJ2-6 TRBV19 TGTGCCAGTAGTATAGTCGGGATCTCTGGGGCCAACGTCCTGACTTTC CASSIVGISGANVLTF
TRBD1 - TRBJ2-4 TRBV30 TGTGCCTGGGCAGGGGGCGCTTCCAAAAACATTCAGTACTTC CAWAGGASKNIQYF